A single sample is the source of the 3 T cell receptor beta chains below, sequenced in a study of Graves' ophthalmopathy and Graves' hyperthyroidism. Amplification of the TCR beta CDR3 regions used RNA transcripts (as template). An initial RT-PCR round employing HTBI primers preceded a second-round multiplex PCR. TCRdb fed the multiplex PCR reads into MiXCR, producing one record per CDR3 protein. This sample carries about half a million distinct CDR3 sequences, under 15% of them seen once, and the ten largest clones take 8% to 10%. Sequenced input: blood. The origin of the receptors is a woman in her 30s with Graves' ophthalmopathy.

Many counts were recorded for this clonotype. The genes are TRBV14 and TRBJ1-1, with D perhaps TRBD1 (6 bases). The CDR3 covers 15 residues. In germline, CDR1 is SGHDN, CDR2 FVKESK. V was shortened by 1 base and J by 2 bases, with 11 bases between the two germline ends. The CDR3 sequence: CASSQVPGVNTEAFF. The CDR3 region has the DNA TGTGCCAGCAGCCAAGTTCCAGGGGTAAACACTGAAGCTTTCTTT.

There are many counts of this clonotype. One end of the junction is discordant with germline, which a read error may explain. V and J are TRBV29-1 and TRBJ2-7; 8 bases agree with TRBD2. There are 13 residues in the CDR3. In germline, CDR1 is SQVTM, CDR2 ANQGSEA. The CDR3 DNA reads TGCAGCGTCGCGGGACTAGTCTCCAACGAGCAGTACTTC. Protein: CSVAGLVSNEQYF.

This clonotype was counted many times. V gene TRBV20-1 combines with J gene TRBJ1-1, with D possibly TRBD1 on 5 matching bases. CDR3 size: 14 residues. Per germline, CDR1 DFQATT and CDR2 SNEGSKA (reference sequence). V dropped 1 base and J dropped 3 bases, with 12 bases sitting between them. In nucleotides, the CDR3 is TGCAGTGCTAGAGGGACTGCGGGGGACACTGAAGCTTTCTTT. Translating it yields CSARGTAGDTEAFF.